A selection of T cell receptor beta chains follows, all from one sample in a study of control samples from healthy donors and cancer patients. Clones were sequenced by immunoSEQ multiplex PCR, and TCRdb holds only the in-frame ones, with some missing. The sample holds approximately 37,000 clones, 80% to 95% seen once. The specimen was blood. Source of these receptors: a woman between 50 and 59 years old in good health. The CDR3 runs from the conserved cysteine through the conserved F or W. D genes are given only for firm matches. The size entry is marked missing in some rows and otherwise reads once, few, many or a size class.

D gene,J gene,clone size,V gene,CDR3 protein,CDR3 DNA
-,TRBJ1-2,-,TRBV28,CASSFKKSGGYTF,TGTGCCAGCAGTTTTAAAAAGTCGGGTGGCTACACCTTC
TRBD1,TRBJ2-3,once,TRBV6-2/TRBV6-3,CASSQPTGADTQYF,TGTGCCAGCAGTCAACCCACAGGGGCAGATACGCAGTATTTT
-,TRBJ2-5,-,TRBV7-9,CASSFVDSRPQETQYF,TGTGCCAGCAGCTTTGTGGACAGCCGGCCTCAAGAGACCCAGTACTTC
-,TRBJ1-2,once,TRBV6-1,CASSEGGPNYGYTF,TGTGCCAGCAGTGAAGGGGGTCCCAACTATGGCTACACCTTC
-,TRBJ2-7,-,TRBV7-9,CASSLAPAGSEQYF,TGTGCCAGCAGCTTAGCGCCGGCAGGGAGCGAGCAGTACTTC
-,TRBJ1-5,few,TRBV21-1,CASSRGEGKTRNQPQHF,TGTGCCAGCAGCCGAGGGGAGGGAAAGACGCGCAATCAGCCCCAGCATTTT
-,TRBJ1-2,-,TRBV28,CASTTLYGYTF,TGTGCCAGCACGACACTTTATGGCTACACCTTC
TRBD1,TRBJ1-2,-,TRBV18,CASSPKGTGGPWNYGYTF,TGTGCCAGCTCACCTAAAGGGACAGGGGGACCATGGAACTATGGCTACACCTTC
TRBD1,TRBJ2-7,-,TRBV5-6,CASSTPGQGAYEQYF,TGTGCCAGCAGTACCCCGGGACAGGGGGCCTACGAGCAGTACTTC
TRBD1,TRBJ1-5,-,TRBV7-9,CASSPAGGPQPQHF,TGTGCCAGCAGCCCAGCAGGGGGGCCTCAGCCCCAGCATTTT
-,TRBJ1-2,-,TRBV11-1,CASSLSTANYGYTF,TGTGCCAGCAGCTTATCCACCGCAAACTATGGCTACACCTTC
TRBD1,TRBJ1-1,-,TRBV5-8,CASSLMTGMALNTEAFF,TGTGCCAGCAGCTTGATGACAGGGATGGCTTTGAACACTGAAGCTTTCTTT
TRBD1,TRBJ1-5,-,TRBV19,CASRLDRSSNQPQHF,TGTGCCAGTAGACTGGACAGGTCTAGCAATCAGCCCCAGCATTTT
-,TRBJ1-1,-,TRBV12-3/TRBV12-4,CASSPMNTEAFF,TGTGCCAGCAGTCCAATGAACACTGAAGCTTTCTTT
-,TRBJ1-1,-,TRBV21-1,CASSRQEAFF,TGTGCCAGCAGCAGACAGGAAGCTTTCTTT
-,TRBJ1-1,-,TRBV4-3,CASSQDQGWNTEAFF,TGCGCCAGCAGCCAAGATCAGGGTTGGAACACTGAAGCTTTCTTT
-,TRBJ1-1,-,TRBV7-9,CASSLGRSEAFF,TGTGCCAGCAGCTTAGGAAGGTCTGAAGCTTTCTTT